Only a few counts were recorded for the clone carrying this T cell receptor delta chain. A read error is the likely source, as a far larger clone sits one nucleotide away. The same CDR3 can be traced to other DNA sequences in this sample. J was trimmed by 0 bases and V by 0 bases; bases with no gene match: 9. There are 17 residues in the CDR3. The germline gives CDR1 GEAIGNYY, CDR2 EKD. The sample comes from a study of gamma-delta T cells after stem cell transplantation. TCRdb reprocessed the RT-PCR reads using CATT. In the table there are approximately 4,200 delta-chain clones, roughly 2.1% of which are singletons.

This TCR derives from a human donor. It is not recorded whose cells these are; they may come from a transplant donor. Material: gamma-delta T cells. The chain is built from TRDV2 and TRDJ1; 7 nucleotides align to TRDD3. The CDR3 loop reads CACDTLVGGQYTDKLIF. CDR3 in DNA: TGTGCCTGTGACACCCTCGTTGGGGGACAATACACCGATAAACTCATCTTT.